This TCR beta chain was identified in a study of cytomegalovirus exposure and HLA in healthy donors. Whole-study results and caveats: In vitro testing confirmed a few CMV-associated chains as specific for CMV antigens. In a later analysis, most CMV-associated TCR beta chains appeared HLA-restricted. Overall, about 160 TCR beta chains were annotated as cytomegalovirus-associated. A link between a missense DCLRE1C variant and TCR beta V- and J-gene trimming emerged from a later analysis.

Regarding this clone: No antigen is known for it.

Both 60 Vbeta primers and 13 Jbeta primers went into the PCR. Some clones are missing from TCRdb's copy, which holds only in-frame ones; the method was immunoSEQ multiplex PCR. With about 140,000 clones in the sample, the ten largest clones hold over 2%. Germline V lookup: CDR1 SGHNT, CDR2 YENEEA. The CDR3 is made up of 15 amino acids. Losses at the gene ends were 1 base for V and 2 bases for J; bases not matched to a gene: 2. The chain has TRBV11-3 and TRBJ2-1; 7 bases map to TRBD2. Sequenced input: PBMCs. The source of this sequence is a woman aged 18-30 years in good health and CMV-seronegative. The CDR3 DNA sequence: TGTGCCAGCAGCTTAGGGGGACTAACCTACAATGAGCAGTTCTTC. Its protein is CASSLGGLTYNEQFF.